One and the same sample provided the 17 T cell receptor beta chains below, sequenced in a study of blood T cell repertoires in COVID-19. Profiling relied on immunoSEQ multiplex PCR, and the TCRdb table lists in-frame clones only, not all of them. The table has some 220,000 clones, about four fifths seen once. Specimen: peripheral blood. Receptors originate from a woman in her twenties or thirties who had recovered from COVID-19.

This chain joins TRBV9 and TRBJ1-4; 8 bases map to TRBD1. The CDR3 is 16 amino acids. The germline CDR1 and CDR2 sequences are SGDLS and YYNGEE. Trimming cost V 4 bases and J 4 bases; bases outside gene matches: 9. The CDR3 DNA reads as TGTGCCAGCAGCCGATTCGCAGGGGGCGTTAATGAAAAACTGTTTTTT. Protein: CASSRFAGGVNEKLFF.

V is TRBV7-2 and J is TRBJ2-2, with a weak D call TRBD1 (5 bases). Trimming took off 4 bases at V and 4 bases at J, with 10 bases between the two ends. Germline V gives CDR1 SGHTA, CDR2 FQGNSA. CDR3 length equals 14 residues. The CDR3, as DNA: TGTGCCAGCAGCTCCCGACAGTCCACCGGGGAGCTGTTTTTT. Its translation is CASSSRQSTGELFF.

This clone has only one observation. The junction does not match germline at one end; this may be a read error. The chain couples TRBV9 to TRBJ2-1; TRBD2 matches at 7 bases. Per the germline V gene, CDR1 is SGDLS and CDR2 is YYNGEE. This CDR3 has 15 amino acids. The CDR3 DNA sequence: TGTGCCAGCAACGTAAATGGACTAGTGGCGGATGAGCAGTTCTTC. This codes for CASNVNGLVADEQFF.

This clone was counted ten times or more. The chain links TRBV3-1 (or the pseudogene TRBV3-2) to TRBJ1-2; D may be TRBD1 (6 bases). The V end lost 0 bases, the J end lost 7 bases, and 12 bases lay between the germline ends. This CDR3 region has 14 residues. Germline V gene data show CDR1 as LGHDT and CDR2 as YNNKEL (reference sequence). The CDR3 DNA follows: TGTGCCAGCAGCCAAGATTTGAGGGGGAGTGGCTACACCTTC. Translated, it gives CASSQDLRGSGYTF.

This chain joins TRBV6-2 or TRBV6-3 and TRBJ2-3; 10 nucleotides match TRBD2. The J segment lost 5 bases and the V segment lost 2 bases, leaving 16 bases of the junction unmatched. CDR3 size: 19 residues. CDR1 and CDR2 from the germline V gene are MNHEY and SVGEGT. The CDR3 loop reads CASSYPGSGRTQGRDTQYF. The DNA of the CDR3 is TGTGCCAGCAGTTACCCTGGTAGCGGGAGGACGCAGGGGAGAGATACGCAGTATTTT.

As DNA, the CDR3 is TGTGCCAGCAGTCTTGGGGGGAGCTCCTACGAGCAGTACTTC. Translated: CASSLGGSSYEQYF. The V call is TRBV6-5, the J call TRBJ2-7, with D possibly being TRBD2 (6 bases). V lost 5 bases, J lost 0 bases, and 11 bases lay in between. The CDR3 runs 14 residues. Germline CDR1 is MNHEY and CDR2 is SVGAGI.

The count of this clone is one. V is TRBV6-4 and J is TRBJ2-1, with 9 bases identical to TRBD2. The CDR3 spans 15 residues. Looked up from germline, CDR1 is MRHNA and CDR2 is SNTAGT. The trim removed 5 bases at V and 9 bases at J, leaving 11 bases unmatched. The CDR3 coding sequence is TGTGCCAGCAGTCCCTCCCAGGGACTAGCTGGTGAGCAGTTCTTC. Translation gives CASSPSQGLAGEQFF.

The V gene is TRBV7-3, the J gene TRBJ2-1, with 7 bases that match TRBD2. CDR1 and CDR2 from the germline V gene are SGHTA and FQGTGA. The CDR3 covers 13 residues. The J segment lost 9 bases and the V segment lost 2 bases, leaving 4 bases of the junction unmatched. CDR3 loop: CASSLEREGEQFF. CDR3 sequence (DNA): TGTGCCAGCAGCTTAGAAAGGGAGGGTGAGCAGTTCTTC.

The chain has TRBV28 and TRBJ1-5; 8 bases line up with TRBD1. CDR3 length: 17 residues. Germline V CDR1 and CDR2: MDHEN, SYDVKM. Germline trimming cut 5 bases from V and 0 bases from J; bases unmatched to any gene: 9. The CDR3 nucleotides read TGTGCCAGCAGTACGGACAGGGCGCTCCTTAGCAATCAGCCCCAGCATTTT. Translation gives CASSTDRALLSNQPQHF.

The chain uses TRBV2 and TRBJ1-1; 8 bases match TRBD1. Germline assignment: CDR1 SNHLY and CDR2 FYNNEI. J was trimmed by 3 bases and V by 9 bases; bases with no gene match: 6. The CDR3 is 13 residues long. The CDR3: CARKLDRDTEAFF. CDR3 in DNA: TGTGCCAGGAAATTGGACAGGGACACTGAAGCTTTCTTT. Full variable domain (remainder filled in from reference TRBV2 and TRBJ1-1): EPEVTQTPSHQVTQMGQEVILRCVPISNHLYFYWYRQILGQKVEFLVSFYNNEISEKSEIFDDQFSVERPDGSNFTLKIRSTKLEDSAMYFCARKLDRDTEAFFGQGTRLTVV.

V and J are TRBV6-5 and TRBJ2-7; a weak D match, TRBD1 (6 bases). Germline V lookup: CDR1 MNHEY, CDR2 SVGAGI. V was shortened by 6 bases and J by 0 bases, with 12 bases between the two germline ends. The CDR3 has 14 residues. The CDR3 protein is CASRRQADSYEQYF. The CDR3 coding sequence is TGTGCCAGCAGGCGACAGGCGGACTCCTACGAGCAGTACTTC.

The rearrangement links TRBV5-1 to TRBJ1-1, with D uncertain. Trimming left V 7 bases short and J 1 base short, with 14 bases between. Germline V gives CDR1 SGHRS, CDR2 YFSETQ. The CDR3 totals 14 residues. For the CDR3, the DNA is TGCGCCAGCGCCCTGGACGGGGAGAACACTGAAGCTTTCTTT. Its translation is CASALDGENTEAFF.

The chain is built from TRBV29-1 and TRBJ2-5; 7 bases match TRBD1. Per the germline V gene, CDR1 is SQVTM and CDR2 is ANQGSEA. This CDR3 is built from 13 residues. V trimming: 4 bases; J trimming: 8 bases; junction bases outside the gene matches: 10. CDR3 residues: CSVVVGGHRTQYF. CDR3 DNA sequence: TGCAGCGTTGTCGTAGGGGGCCACAGAACCCAGTACTTC.

As regards this clone: Other DNA sequences from this sample encode an identical CDR3 as well. The J gene is TRBJ2-7, the V gene TRBV30, with TRBD2 matching over 11 bases. CDR1 and CDR2 from the germline V gene are GTSNPN and SVGIG (reference sequence). With V trimmed by 3 bases and J by 1 base, 5 bases remained unmatched. CDR3 length equals 15 residues. The CDR3 loop reads CAWRGTSGFSYEQYF. For the CDR3, the DNA is TGTGCCTGGAGGGGGACTAGCGGCTTTTCCTACGAGCAGTACTTC.

This chain uses TRBV7-6 with TRBJ2-7; 8 bases map to TRBD1. The ends lost 3 bases at V and 6 bases at J; junction bases unmatched: 10. Germline-derived CDR1 and CDR2 are SGHVS and FNYEAQ. The CDR3 is 15 residues long. The DNA of the CDR3 is TGTGCCAGCAGCTTGGTTCAGGGGGCAGTGAGCGAGCAGTACTTC. As protein: CASSLVQGAVSEQYF.

This clone has a handful of counts. Sequence at one end of the junction differs from germline and may be a read error. V is TRBV28 and J is TRBJ2-3, with a possible D match to TRBD1 (5 bases). Germline V gives CDR1 MDHEN, CDR2 SYDVKM. The CDR3 is 14 amino acids. The CDR3, as DNA: TGTGCCAGCAGTCCACAGGCTTCCACAAATACGCAGTATTTT. As protein: CASSPQASTNTQYF.

The chain joins TRBV27 to TRBJ2-7; D might be TRBD2 (6 bases). The CDR3 spans 16 residues. From germline, CDR1 is MNHEY and CDR2 SMNVEV (reference sequence). V was clipped by 2 bases and J by 7 bases, with 21 bases between them. The CDR3 sequence is CASSLISSSEREEQYF. In DNA form, the CDR3 reads TGTGCCAGCAGTTTAATTAGCTCTAGCGAGAGGGAAGAGCAGTACTTC.